Each of the 30 T cell receptor beta chains below was sequenced from the same sample in a study of shared clonotypes between healthy human individuals. Sequencing used immunoSEQ multiplex PCR; TCRdb keeps in-frame clones, though not all of them. The data hold about 2.4 million clones, with over 85% observed a single time. Source material: naive CD4+ T cells from PBMCs. Documented subset: CD45RA+ positively selected. Every receptor here comes from a man between 18 and 29 years old in good health. Some clones in this sample may be carry-over from other donors' samples.

This chain links TRBV28 with TRBJ2-7; a possible D gene is TRBD1 (7 bases). This CDR3 spans 14 amino acids. Deletions cut 8 bases from V and 0 bases from J, with 14 bases between. Germline CDR1 MDHEN, CDR2 SYDVKM. This CDR3 reads CASGGTEHSYEQYF. DNA of the CDR3: TGTGCCAGCGGAGGGACAGAACACTCCTACGAGCAGTACTTC.

J is TRBJ2-1 and V is TRBV7-2; TRBD1 matches at 9 bases. The trim removed 1 base at V and 9 bases at J, leaving 10 bases unmatched. Germline assignment: CDR1 SGHTA and CDR2 FQGNSA. The CDR3 runs 16 residues. The CDR3: CASSLGRPGTGSEQFF. CDR3 bases: TGTGCCAGCAGCTTAGGGCGTCCCGGGACAGGGAGTGAGCAGTTCTTC. The full variable domain, rest sourced from reference TRBV7-2 and TRBJ2-1, is GAGVSQSPSNKVTEKGKDVELRCDPISGHTALYWYRQSLGQGLEFLIYFQGNSAPDKSGLPSDRFSAERTGGSVSTLTIQRTQQEDSAVYLCASSLGRPGTGSEQFFGPGTRLTVL.

The rearrangement links TRBV18 to TRBJ2-1; D ambiguous. The V gene lost 4 bases and the J gene lost 7 bases, with 11 bases spanning the gap. CDR3 size: 13 residues. The germline V gene encodes CDR1 KGHSH and CDR2 LQKENI. CDR3 DNA sequence: TGTGCCAGCTCACTGTGGGCCGTGAATGAGCAGTTCTTC. Its protein is CASSLWAVNEQFF.

The rearrangement uses TRBV18 and TRBJ1-3; D ambiguous. The CDR3 loop spans 17 amino acids. V lost 3 bases to trimming and J lost 0 bases, with 15 bases between them. Germline values: CDR1 KGHSH, CDR2 LQKENI. The CDR3 sequence: CASSPVFEASSGNTIYF. CDR3 sequence (DNA): TGTGCCAGCTCACCGGTCTTCGAGGCCAGCTCTGGAAACACCATATATTTT.

There are a few counts of this clone. The V and J genes are TRBV28 and TRBJ1-1; no clear D gene. Germline CDR1 MDHEN, CDR2 SYDVKM. The CDR3 loop spans 14 amino acids. Trimming took off 3 bases at V and 5 bases at J, with 13 bases between the two ends. The chain's CDR3 is CASSFRGFRTEAFF. The DNA for the CDR3 is TGTGCCAGCAGTTTTCGGGGATTTCGGACTGAAGCTTTCTTT.

This clone showed up just once. The chain has TRBV2 and TRBJ2-1; 12 bases agree with TRBD2. V shed 5 bases, J shed 3 bases, and the junction held 5 bases outside the gene matches. The CDR3 runs to 16 residues. Germline loops: CDR1 SNHLY, CDR2 FYNNEI. Written as DNA, the CDR3 is TGTGCCAGCAGTCGACAGACTAGCGGGAGCTACAATGAGCAGTTCTTC. Amino acids: CASSRQTSGSYNEQFF.

The chain carries TRBV11-3 and TRBJ1-1; D unclear. The germline gives CDR1 SGHNT, CDR2 YENEEA. CDR3 length: 13 amino acids. Trimming took off 8 bases at V and 1 base at J, with 11 bases between the two ends. The CDR3 spells CASRKDPNTEAFF. The CDR3 DNA reads TGTGCCAGCCGCAAGGACCCGAACACTGAAGCTTTCTTT.

V and J are TRBV11-2 and TRBJ2-7; 9 bases line up with TRBD2. CDR3 length: 14 residues. CDR1 SGHAT and CDR2 FQNNGV come from the germline V gene. V lost 6 bases to trimming and J lost 7 bases; unmatched junction nucleotides: 10. CDR3 residues: CASSHGTSIGEQYF. CDR3 bases: TGTGCCAGCAGTCACGGGACTAGCATCGGGGAGCAGTACTTC.

The chain uses TRBV5-1 and TRBJ2-3, with 7 nucleotides matching TRBD1. The germline CDR1 and CDR2 sequences are SGHRS and YFSETQ. The CDR3 is 15 residues long. The V gene end was trimmed by 0 bases and the J gene end by 4 bases; junction bases not matched to a gene: 5. CDR3 amino acids: CASSLGQGIADTQYF. The CDR3 DNA reads TGCGCCAGCAGCTTGGGACAGGGTATCGCAGATACGCAGTATTTT.

The chain employs TRBV9 and TRBJ1-2, with D possibly being TRBD1 (5 bases). In germline, CDR1 is SGDLS, CDR2 YYNGEE. With 4 bases removed from V and 1 base from J, the gap between germline ends came to 11 bases. The CDR3 has 14 residues. CDR3 in amino acids: CASSIDSNNYGYTF. The CDR3 DNA sequence: TGTGCCAGCAGCATCGACAGTAATAACTATGGCTACACCTTC. The whole variable domain, remainder taken from reference TRBV9 and TRBJ1-2, is DSGVTQTPKHLITATGQRVTLRCSPRSGDLSVYWYQQSLDQGLQFLIQYYNGEERAKGNILERFSAQQFPDLHSELNLSSLELGDSALYFCASSIDSNNYGYTFGSGTRLTVV.

This clone was detected a few times. A read error may produce the germline difference seen at one junction end. The chain combines TRBV20-1 with TRBJ1-1; unclear D gene. The germline V gene has CDR1 DFQATT and CDR2 SNEGSKA (reference sequence). The CDR3 spans 11 residues. The CDR3 loop reads CSAREGTQAFF. The CDR3 DNA is TGCAGTGCTAGAGAAGGCACTCAAGCTTTCTTT.

Remarks on this clone: The sample carries other DNA sequences with the same CDR3. The chain joins TRBV9 to TRBJ2-1, with D uncertain. Germline assignment: CDR1 SGDLS and CDR2 YYNGEE. CDR3 length equals 14 residues. Trimming pared 0 bases from V and 1 base from J, leaving 5 bases between. CDR3 protein: CASSVAASYNEQFF. The CDR3 DNA sequence: TGTGCCAGCAGCGTAGCTGCTTCCTACAATGAGCAGTTCTTC.

The chain couples TRBV6-1 to TRBJ2-6, with D perhaps matching TRBD2 (5 bases). The CDR3 totals 14 residues. Germline values: CDR1 MNHNS, CDR2 SASEGT. V lost 8 bases and J lost 1, with 9 bases in between. The CDR3 bases are TGTGCCAGCTCTCCGGGGTCTGGGGCCAACGTCCTGACTTTC. Translating gives CASSPGSGANVLTF.

The chain employs TRBV7-8 and TRBJ2-3; 7 bases map to TRBD2. This CDR3 contains 16 residues. The V segment lost 3 bases and the J segment 5 bases; nucleotides outside the gene matches: 11. Germline V gene data show CDR1 as SGHVS and CDR2 as FQNEAQ. CDR3 loop: CASSLGLAVRGDTQYF. The DNA for the CDR3 is TGTGCCAGCAGCTTGGGGCTAGCGGTCAGAGGAGATACGCAGTATTTT.

Details on this clone: This CDR3 is also generated by other DNA sequences in the sample. The genes are TRBV28 and TRBJ2-7; D call uncertain. The V end was cut by 6 bases, the J end by 4 bases, with 7 bases between. The CDR3 runs 11 residues. Germline V gene sequence: CDR1 MDHEN, CDR2 SYDVKM. CDR3 DNA sequence: TGTGCCAGCAGCTCCTCTTACGAGCAGTACTTC. Its protein is CASSSSYEQYF.

The chain uses TRBV7-9 and TRBJ2-7; 13 bases map to TRBD2. Germline CDR1 and CDR2: SEHNR and FQNEAQ (reference sequence). This CDR3 is 18 amino acids long. The ends lost 1 base at V and 4 bases at J; junction bases unmatched: 10. The CDR3 sequence: CASSLVPGLAGVSYEQYF. In DNA, the CDR3 is TGTGCCAGCAGCTTAGTTCCAGGACTAGCGGGAGTGTCGTACGAGCAGTACTTC. Full variable domain (remainder filled in from reference TRBV7-9 and TRBJ2-7): DTGVSQNPRHKITKRGQNVTFRCDPISEHNRLYWYRQTLGQGPEFLTYFQNEAQLEKSRLLSDRFSAERPKGSFSTLEIQRTEQGDSAMYLCASSLVPGLAGVSYEQYFGPGTRLTVT.

The J gene is TRBJ2-7, the V gene TRBV10-3; 7 nucleotides line up with TRBD1. The germline V gene has CDR1 ENHRY and CDR2 SYGVKD. The CDR3 extends over 12 amino acids. Germline trimming cut 6 bases from V and 6 bases from J; bases unmatched to any gene: 5. The CDR3 DNA sequence: TGTGCCATCAGGGGGTACAGGGGCGAGCAGTACTTC. It encodes CAIRGYRGEQYF.

This rearrangement joins TRBV29-1 to TRBJ1-4; D may be TRBD1 (6 bases). The CDR3 is 11 residues long. The germline gives CDR1 SQVTM, CDR2 ANQGSEA. V was trimmed by 7 bases and J by 12 bases, leaving 15 bases between them. CDR3 DNA: TGCAGCGGCGAAGGGGGGGGACAACTGTTTTTT. Encoded protein: CSGEGGGQLFF.

The chain is built from TRBV6-5 and TRBJ2-2; the match to TRBD1 covers 9 bases. CDR1 and CDR2 from the germline V gene are MNHEY and SVGAGI. After removal of 9 bases from V and 6 bases from J, the junction contained 5 bases not matched to a gene. The CDR3 runs 13 residues. DNA of the CDR3: TGTGCCAGGACAGGGGGGTCCTCCGGGGAGCTGTTTTTT. Amino acids: CARTGGSSGELFF.

This clone was detected once. The sample has other DNA sequences that encode this CDR3 too. This rearrangement joins TRBV29-1 to TRBJ2-1, with TRBD1 identical over 9 bases. Germline CDR1 and CDR2: SQVTM and ANQGSEA. Trimming took 3 bases from V and 7 from J; bases not matched to a gene: 4. This CDR3 region has 13 residues. CDR3 loop: CSVERGQGNEQFF. In DNA form, the CDR3 reads TGCAGCGTTGAGAGGGGACAGGGAAATGAGCAGTTCTTC.

Note on this clone: Germline and junction disagree at one end, which may indicate a read error. The chain carries TRBV28 and TRBJ2-6, with D hard to call. Germline-derived CDR1 and CDR2 are MDHEN and SYDVKM. The CDR3 consists of 14 residues. CDR3 DNA: TGTGCCAGCAGTTTTTCTTCTGAGGCCAACGTCCTGACTTTC. This encodes CASSFSSEANVLTF.

This chain joins TRBV29-1 and TRBJ1-1; D unclear. Trimming took 2 bases from V and 0 from J, leaving 16 bases between them. The germline CDR1 and CDR2 sequences are SQVTM and ANQGSEA. The CDR3 runs to 16 residues. CDR3 DNA sequence: TGCAGCGTTGAACTCAGGTTATCGGTAATGAACACTGAAGCTTTCTTT. Protein: CSVELRLSVMNTEAFF.

This clone was observed a single time. The chain carries TRBV27 and TRBJ1-1; D is ambiguous. Deletions cut 3 bases from V and 3 bases from J, with 5 bases between. The length of the CDR3 is 12 residues. CDR1 MNHEY and CDR2 SMNVEV come from the germline V gene (reference sequence). The CDR3 spells CASSFGDTEAFF. The DNA of the CDR3 is TGTGCCAGCAGTTTCGGGGACACTGAAGCTTTCTTT.

The CDR3 is CASYSNREPYEQYF. The CDR3, as DNA: TGTGCCAGCTATTCAAACAGAGAACCCTACGAGCAGTACTTC. The chain links TRBV28 to TRBJ2-7; D not certain. The CDR3 sequence is 14 residues long. Looked up from germline, CDR1 is MDHEN and CDR2 is SYDVKM. Trimming took off 8 bases at V and 2 bases at J, with 16 bases between the two ends.

V is TRBV7-9 and J is TRBJ2-1, with 12 positions matching TRBD2. CDR1 SEHNR and CDR2 FQNEAQ come from the germline V gene (reference sequence). This CDR3 has 14 amino acids. The V gene end was trimmed by 6 bases and the J gene end by 10 bases; junction bases not matched to a gene: 7. The CDR3 loop is CASRLAGGQEEQFF. DNA of the CDR3: TGTGCCAGCAGGCTAGCGGGAGGGCAGGAGGAGCAGTTCTTC.

The V and J genes are TRBV7-3 and TRBJ2-2; TRBD2 agrees at 12 bases. The CDR3 has 17 residues. J lost 5 bases, V lost 4 bases, and 8 bases had no gene match. The germline gives CDR1 SGHTA, CDR2 FQGTGA. CDR3 nucleotide sequence: TGTGCCAGCAGCTACCTAGGCGGGACTAGCGGGACCGGGGAGCTGTTTTTT. Protein: CASSYLGGTSGTGELFF.

The J gene is TRBJ2-3, the V gene TRBV15; 12 positions agree with TRBD2. With 0 bases clipped from V and 4 bases from J, the junction kept 8 bases outside the gene matches. CDR1 and CDR2 (germline): LNHNV, YYDKDF (reference sequence). The length of the CDR3 is 18 residues. DNA of the CDR3: TGTGCCACCAGCAGAGATCGGGGCCTAGCGGGAGGGTCAGATACGCAGTATTTT. Amino acids: CATSRDRGLAGGSDTQYF. Filled out from reference TRBV15 and TRBJ2-3, the complete variable domain reads DAMVIQNPRYQVTQFGKPVTLSCSQTLNHNVMYWYQQKSSQAPKLLFHYYDKDFNNEADTPDNFQSRRPNTSFCFLDIRSPGLGDTAMYLCATSRDRGLAGGSDTQYFGPGTRLTVL.

V usage is TRBV2 and J usage is TRBJ1-2, with TRBD1 matching over 7 bases. This CDR3 has 12 amino acids. After removal of 7 bases from V and 3 bases from J, the junction contained 2 bases not matched to a gene. The V gene's germline CDR1 is SNHLY and CDR2 FYNNEI. CDR3 amino acids: CASTDRDYGYTF. As DNA, the CDR3 is TGTGCCAGCACCGACAGGGACTATGGCTACACCTTC.

The rearrangement links TRBV5-6 to TRBJ1-2, with 7 positions matching TRBD1. Germline CDR1 SGHDT, CDR2 YYEEEE. J lost 2 bases, V lost 4 bases, and 2 bases had no gene match. CDR3 length equals 13 residues. The CDR3 DNA sequence: TGTGCCAGCAGCGGGACAGAGAACTATGGCTACACCTTC. This encodes CASSGTENYGYTF. Drawing the rest from reference TRBV5-6 and TRBJ1-2, the complete variable domain is DAGVTQSPTHLIKTRGQQVTLRCSPKSGHDTVSWYQQALGQGPQFIFQYYEEEERQRGNFPDRFSGHQFPNYSSELNVNALLLGDSALYLCASSGTENYGYTFGSGTRLTVV.

This chain uses TRBV5-1 with TRBJ2-7; D not resolved. The CDR3 is 15 residues long. Trimming removed 0 bases from V and 3 bases from J, with 13 bases in between. Germline V gene lookup returns CDR1 SGHRS and CDR2 YFSETQ. CDR3 sequence (DNA): TGCGCCAGCAGCTTGGGTTCACAGACCCTCTACGAGCAGTACTTC. Translating gives CASSLGSQTLYEQYF.